This TCR beta chain was sequenced during a study of cytomegalovirus exposure and HLA in healthy donors. With 5 bases removed from V and 7 bases from J, the gap between germline ends came to 14 bases. The CDR3 contains 14 residues. CDR1 is SNHLY, CDR2 FYNNEI, per germline. The PCR employed 60 Vbeta primers together with 13 Jbeta primers. Profiling relied on immunoSEQ multiplex PCR, and the TCRdb table lists in-frame clones only, not all of them. The sample has approximately 110,000 clones, roughly 80% seen once. This TCR derives from a woman between 40 and 55 years old in good health and CMV-seropositive. The V and J genes are TRBV2 and TRBJ1-4; D is possibly TRBD1 (6 bases). Sequencing input: PBMCs. CDR3 DNA sequence: TGTGCCAGCAGTCCCCAGGGGTGGGGTGAAAAACTGTTTTTT. It specifies CASSPQGWGEKLFF.